The subject of this entry is one TCR beta chain. What it binds is not known. The data belong to a study of identifying expanded T cells in peripheral blood. Findings of the study overall: Variance in clone template counts between approximately 2-week samples significantly increased with total template count across all healthy donors.

Germline V lookup: CDR1 ENHRY, CDR2 SYGVKD. This CDR3 is 15 amino acids long. V shed 0 bases and J shed 0 bases, with 8 bases lying between them. Collection occurred without any documented infections or immune events in donors. TCRdb keeps only in-frame clones here, not all; method: immunoSEQ multiplex PCR. The repertoire has roughly 100,000 clones, about 90% of them found once; the top ten carry around 4%. The J gene is TRBJ2-5, the V gene TRBV10-3; unclear D gene. Sequencing used blood. The receptor was derived from a person aged 18 to 75 in good health. Here the CDR3 reads CAISESLGYQETQYF. DNA for the CDR3: TGTGCCATCAGTGAGTCATTAGGGTACCAAGAGACCCAGTACTTC.